The subject of this entry is one TCR beta chain. Generated by immunoSEQ multiplex PCR, the TCRdb table keeps only in-frame clones and is missing some. This table holds about 10,000 clones, 74% found once. This record comes from a study of T cells after somatic rescue of genetic block. Trimming removed 3 bases from V and 8 bases from J, with 10 bases in between. Per the germline V gene, CDR1 is SGHTA and CDR2 is FQGNSA. The CDR3 extends over 12 amino acids. This TCR derives from a boy aged 5 to 17. The sample taken for sequencing was peripheral blood mononuclear cells (PBMCs). The chain links TRBV7-2 to TRBJ1-2, with D uncertain. In DNA, the CDR3 is TGTGCCAGCAGCTTCCTAGGAGGCGGCTACACCTTC. This codes for CASSFLGGGYTF.